This T cell receptor beta chain was identified during a study of neoadjuvant anti-PD-1 for oral cavity cancer. TCRdb keeps only in-frame clones here, not all; method: immunoSEQ multiplex PCR. The table lists approximately 72,000 clones, 83% of them singletons. V was clipped by 6 bases and J by 10 bases, with 7 bases between them. This CDR3 has 9 residues. Germline CDR1 is SNHLY and CDR2 is FYNNEI. Source: PBMCs, taken before nivolumab (anti-PD-1) treatment. The TCR sequence derives from a person between 40 and 85 years old with oral cavity squamous cell carcinoma. J is TRBJ2-7 and V is TRBV2; no reliable D call. The CDR3 protein is CASSLEQYF. DNA for the CDR3: TGTGCCAGCAGCCTCGAACAGTACTTC.